Listed below are T cell receptor beta chains from one sample, sequenced in a study of T cell repertoires in cytomegalovirus infection. TCRdb re-derived calls from the reads in MiXCR, one entry per CDR3 protein. The sample comprises 650,000 to 900,000 distinct CDR3 sequences, roughly 28% of which are singletons, and about 12% rests with the top ten. These receptors' targets are unknown. Sequenced here: cultured CD8+ T cells from PBMCs, sampled from culture after CMV antigen stimulation. These receptor sequences come from a human donor in good health (CMV status not recorded). Some clones in this sample may be carry-over from other donors' samples. CDR3s include the opening cysteine and the closing phenylalanine or tryptophan. The order of the fields is clone size, J gene, V gene, D gene, CDR3 protein, CDR3 DNA. The D gene is left open where the match is weak. Not every row has a clone size; where given, it reads once, few, many or a size class.

few | TRBJ1-5 | TRBV7-3 | . | CASSLMKGRGRKSQHF | TGTGCCAGCAGCTTAATGAAGGGACGGGGACGAAAGTCCCAGCATTTT
few | TRBJ2-3 | TRBV7-9 | TRBD2 | CASIPGLAETTDTQYF | TGTGCCAGCATACCGGGACTAGCGGAGACCACAGATACGCAGTATTTT
many | TRBJ1-1 | TRBV7-2 | TRBD1 | CASSLRTGALNTEAFF | TGTGCCAGCAGCTTAAGGACAGGGGCGTTGAACACTGAAGCTTTCTTT
. | TRBJ2-1 | TRBV11-2 | TRBD1 | CASSAPGQGSSYNEQFF | TGTGCCAGCAGCGCCCCGGGACAGGGAAGCTCCTACAATGAGCAGTTCTTC
. | TRBJ1-2 | TRBV28 | . | CASSLTGWNGYTF | TGTGCCAGCAGTTTAACGGGATGGAATGGCTACACCTTC
few | TRBJ2-6 | TRBV7-9 | TRBD1 | CASSLPLTGTGANVLTF | TGTGCCAGCAGCTTACCCTTGACAGGGACTGGGGCCAACGTCCTGACTTTC
many | TRBJ1-5 | TRBV7-6 | . | CASSSSGGNQPQHF | TGTGCCAGCAGTTCATCCGGGGGCAATCAGCCCCAGCATTTT
few | TRBJ1-1 | TRBV6-1 | . | CASNPRGRNTEAFF | TGTGCCAGCAACCCCCGAGGGAGGAACACTGAAGCTTTCTTT
. | TRBJ1-5 | TRBV6-2/TRBV6-3 | . | CASSYKRHNQPQHF | TGTGCCAGCAGTTACAAACGGCACAATCAGCCCCAGCATTTT
few | TRBJ1-2 | TRBV12-3/TRBV12-4 | . | CASSLYGHAGNYGYTF | TGTGCCAGCAGTTTATACGGGCATGCTGGTAACTATGGCTACACCTTC
few | TRBJ1-2 | TRBV12-3/TRBV12-4 | . | CASSFKAYRDNYGYTF | TGTGCCAGCAGTTTTAAGGCTTACAGGGATAACTATGGCTACACCTTC
. | TRBJ2-1 | TRBV6-2/TRBV6-3 | TRBD2 | CASSLLAGVFGEQFF | TGTGCCAGCAGCTTACTAGCGGGGGTTTTTGGGGAGCAGTTCTTC
many | TRBJ2-5 | TRBV7-8 | . | CASSYRGTVQETQYF | TGTGCCAGCAGCTATCGCGGGACAGTACAAGAGACCCAGTACTTC
few | TRBJ1-6 | TRBV5-5 | . | CASSVDRRKVLHF | TGTGCCAGCAGCGTGGACAGAAGAAAGGTCCTCCACTTT
few | TRBJ2-3 | TRBV7-9 | TRBD2 | CASSFPGGPSADTQYF | TGTGCCAGCAGCTTCCCGGGGGGGCCATCTGCAGATACGCAGTATTTT
once | TRBJ2-1 | TRBV7-4 | TRBD2 | CASSLPSGGGRDEQFF | TGTGCCAGCAGCCTTCCCAGCGGGGGGGGAAGGGATGAGCAGTTCTTC
. | TRBJ1-6 | TRBV13 | . | CASSVWGPRSPLHF | TGTGCCAGCAGTGTGTGGGGTCCAAGATCACCCCTCCACTTT
many | TRBJ2-7 | TRBV7-2 | . | CASSAPRADISYEQYF | TGTGCCAGCAGCGCCCCCAGGGCAGACATCTCCTACGAGCAGTACTTC
. | TRBJ2-7 | TRBV6-1 | TRBD2 | CASRLAGGYEQYF | TGTGCCAGCAGGTTAGCGGGGGGCTACGAGCAGTACTTC
. | TRBJ2-5 | TRBV27 | TRBD2 | CASSPPASGGRGTQYF | TGTGCCAGCAGTCCCCCGGCTAGCGGGGGCCGAGGGACCCAGTACTTC
few | TRBJ1-1 | TRBV7-6 | . | CASSDPTRADTEAFF | TGTGCCAGCAGCGACCCTACAAGGGCGGACACTGAAGCTTTCTTT
. | TRBJ2-2 | TRBV5-5 | . | CASTDSYPNTGELFF | TGTGCCAGCACGGACAGCTATCCGAACACCGGGGAGCTGTTTTTT
. | TRBJ1-4 | TRBV5-1 | . | CASSFGPGDYEKLFF | TGCGCCAGCAGCTTTGGTCCAGGGGATTATGAAAAACTGTTTTTT
few | TRBJ1-1 | TRBV5-6 | . | CASSLEVSFYTEAFF | TGTGCCAGCAGCTTGGAGGTGTCGTTTTACACTGAAGCTTTCTTT
few | TRBJ1-1 | TRBV7-6 | TRBD1 | CASSLGTGGSDTEAFF | TGTGCCAGCAGCTTAGGGACAGGGGGCTCGGACACTGAAGCTTTCTTT
few | TRBJ2-2 | TRBV7-9 | . | CASSLTTVTQNTGELFF | TGTGCCAGCAGCTTAACTACCGTGACTCAGAACACCGGGGAGCTGTTTTTT
. | TRBJ2-2 | TRBV6-6 | . | CASSYRKVTGELFF | TGTGCCAGCAGTTACCGAAAAGTTACCGGGGAGCTGTTTTTT
few | TRBJ1-1 | TRBV13 | . | CASSPPESTFEAFF | TGTGCCAGCAGCCCCCCAGAGAGCACCTTTGAAGCTTTCTTT
many | TRBJ1-5 | TRBV7-8 | . | CASSLEFTTSHSNQPQHF | TGTGCCAGCAGCTTAGAATTTACTACTTCTCATAGCAATCAGCCCCAGCATTTT
few | TRBJ1-2 | TRBV6-6 | . | CASPSRPGRGQVSGYTF | TGTGCCAGCCCGTCCCGGCCCGGCAGGGGTCAGGTCTCTGGCTACACCTTC
. | TRBJ1-1 | TRBV7-9 | TRBD1 | CASSLGMGQNVEAFF | TGTGCCAGCAGCTTAGGAATGGGACAGAACGTTGAAGCTTTCTTT
. | TRBJ2-6 | TRBV27 | . | CASSSGYSGANVLTF | TGTGCCAGCAGTTCCGGATACTCTGGGGCCAACGTCCTGACTTTC
few | TRBJ2-1 | TRBV5-4 | . | CASSLDEGGAYNEQFF | TGTGCCAGCAGCTTGGATGAAGGGGGGGCCTACAATGAGCAGTTCTTC
. | TRBJ2-6 | TRBV10-3 | . | CAISDVGEVGTNVLTF | TGTGCCATCAGTGACGTCGGGGAGGTCGGGACCAACGTCCTGACTTTC
. | TRBJ1-4 | TRBV12-3/TRBV12-4 | . | CASARESTNEKLFF | TGTGCCAGCGCTCGCGAATCAACTAATGAAAAACTGTTTTTT
. | TRBJ2-2 | TRBV6-5 | . | CASSYASGNTGELFF | TGTGCCAGCAGTTACGCATCGGGAAACACCGGGGAGCTGTTTTTT